This passage covers 14 T cell receptor beta chains from one sample sequenced in a study of blood T cell repertoires in COVID-19. Libraries were prepared by immunoSEQ multiplex PCR; TCRdb keeps only in-frame clonotypes and omits some of them. The sample lists some 140,000 clones, roughly 72% occurring once. Input material: peripheral blood. Receptors originate from a human donor in a cohort sampled during active COVID-19.

The gene calls are TRBV19 and TRBJ1-5; tentatively, D is TRBD1 (6 bases). CDR1 and CDR2 (germline): LNHDA, SQIVND (reference sequence). V was shortened by 5 bases and J by 0 bases, with 14 bases between the two germline ends. The CDR3 totals 16 residues. CDR3 residues: CASSVGTPYSNQPQHF. The CDR3 coding sequence is TGTGCCAGTAGTGTCGGGACACCCTATAGCAATCAGCCCCAGCATTTT. Complete variable domain (other parts from reference TRBV19 and TRBJ1-5): DGGITQSPKYLFRKEGQNVTLSCEQNLNHDAMYWYRQDPGQGLRLIYYSQIVNDFQKGDIAEGYSVSREKKESFPLTVTSAQKNPTAFYLCASSVGTPYSNQPQHFGDGTRLSIL.

This chain connects TRBV2 to TRBJ1-1, with 9 bases that match TRBD1. Germline CDR1 is SNHLY and CDR2 is FYNNEI. The CDR3 covers 13 residues. V dropped 6 bases and J dropped 10; count of bases not matched to a gene: 9. CDR3: CASSSDRGIRAFF. In DNA, the CDR3 is TGTGCCAGCAGCTCGGACAGGGGAATACGAGCTTTCTTT.

The gene calls are TRBV5-4 and TRBJ2-7; D possibly corresponds to TRBD1 (6 bases). V was clipped by 2 bases and J by 2 bases, with 11 bases between them. This CDR3 has 14 residues. Germline V gene data show CDR1 as SGHNT and CDR2 as YYREEE (reference sequence). The CDR3 bases are TGTGCCAGCAGCTTTTCTGGGGGCCCCTACGAGCAGTACTTC. Its protein is CASSFSGGPYEQYF. Full variable domain (rest looked up from reference TRBV5-4 and TRBJ2-7): ETGVTQSPTHLIKTRGQQVTLRCSSQSGHNTVSWYQQALGQGPQFIFQYYREEENGRGNFPPRFSGLQFPNYSSELNVNALELDDSALYLCASSFSGGPYEQYFGPGTRLTVT.

V usage is TRBV9 and J usage is TRBJ2-7; 7 nucleotides match TRBD2. J lost 7 bases, V lost 4 bases, and 11 bases had no gene match. The germline V gene has CDR1 SGDLS and CDR2 YYNGEE. This CDR3 contains 14 residues. The CDR3 protein is CASSRRGEAGEQYF. CDR3 nucleotide sequence: TGTGCCAGCAGCCGCCGGGGGGAAGCCGGTGAGCAGTACTTC.

A single count supports this clone. The chain is built from TRBV20-1 and TRBJ1-2, with TRBD1 as a possible D gene (6 bases). V dropped 3 bases and J dropped 7 bases, with 12 bases sitting between them. The CDR3 consists of 12 residues. The germline V gene has CDR1 DFQATT and CDR2 SNEGSKA (reference sequence). In DNA, the CDR3 is TGCAGTGCTAGTGCAGGGGAGGGTGGCTACACCTTC. It specifies CSASAGEGGYTF.

V and J are TRBV27 and TRBJ1-1; weak D call: TRBD1 (5 bases). The ends were cut back, 1 base at V and 1 base at J, with 7 bases in the middle. The germline CDR1 and CDR2 sequences are MNHEY and SMNVEV (reference sequence). The length of the CDR3 is 14 residues. DNA of the CDR3: TGTGCCAGCAGTTTATTCGGGGGGAACACTGAAGCTTTCTTT. As protein: CASSLFGGNTEAFF.

The V call is TRBV24-1, the J call TRBJ1-2; D is perhaps TRBD1 (5 bases). This CDR3 spans 14 amino acids. Deletions cut 5 bases from V and 8 bases from J, with 17 bases between. Germline-derived CDR1 and CDR2 are KGHDR and SFDVKD. CDR3 in amino acids: CATSGLEQGFGYTF. As DNA, the CDR3 is TGTGCCACCAGTGGACTGGAGCAGGGCTTCGGCTACACCTTC.

Only a few counts were recorded for this clone. The chain combines TRBV28 with TRBJ2-3; 13 nucleotides line up with TRBD2. The CDR3 runs 15 residues. The germline gives CDR1 MDHEN, CDR2 SYDVKM. The junction had 4 bases not matched to a gene; V was cut back by 5 bases and J by 5 bases. The CDR3 spells CASSTSGGAIDTQYF. DNA of the CDR3: TGTGCCAGCAGTACTAGCGGGGGGGCCATAGATACGCAGTATTTT.

V gene TRBV19 combines with J gene TRBJ1-5; D remains ambiguous. CDR3 length: 13 amino acids. Germline CDR1 is LNHDA and CDR2 is SQIVND (reference sequence). V lost 5 bases and J 2 bases, leaving 7 bases between the germline ends. CDR3 sequence: CASSWSGNQPQHF. CDR3 sequence (DNA): TGTGCCAGTAGTTGGTCGGGCAATCAGCCCCAGCATTTT.

The chain recombines TRBV28 with TRBJ1-1, with 7 bases matching TRBD1. Germline V CDR1 and CDR2: MDHEN, SYDVKM. The CDR3 totals 13 residues. Trimming cost V 7 bases and J 4 bases; bases outside gene matches: 6. CDR3 protein: CASKVGDSTEAFF. The CDR3, as DNA: TGTGCCAGCAAGGTGGGGGACAGCACTGAAGCTTTCTTT. The full variable domain, in which reference TRBV28 and TRBJ1-1 provide the parts outside the CDR3, is DVKVTQSSRYLVKRTGEKVFLECVQDMDHENMFWYRQDPGLGLRLIYFSYDVKMKEKGDIPEGYSVSREKKERFSLILESASTNQTSMYLCASKVGDSTEAFFGQGTRLTVV.

A few counts support this clone. The V call is TRBV7-9, the J call TRBJ1-5; perhaps TRBD1 as D (5 bases). CDR3 length: 13 residues. Between the trimmed V and J ends, which lost 4 bases and 11 bases, there was a span of 15 bases. Germline V gene sequence: CDR1 SEHNR, CDR2 FQNEAQ (reference sequence). CDR3 DNA: TGTGCCAGCAGCTGGGACGGGGGTCGGACCCAGCATTTT. Amino acid sequence: CASSWDGGRTQHF.

This clone was seen once. CDR3 coding DNA: TGTGCCACATCCAGGGAATTACGCACAGATACGCAGTATTTT. Its translation: CATSRELRTDTQYF. The gene calls are TRBV25-1 and TRBJ2-3, with a tentative D call TRBD1 (5 bases). Trimming pared 10 bases from V and 1 base from J, leaving 15 bases between. The CDR3 contains 14 residues. Per the germline V gene, CDR1 is MGHDK and CDR2 is SYGVNS.

The chain is built from TRBV12-3 or TRBV12-4 and TRBJ1-2; possible D gene TRBD1, 6 bases. This CDR3 region has 13 residues. Trimming shortened V by 7 bases and J by 5 bases, and 14 bases separated the two germline ends. The CDR3 DNA follows: TGTGCCAGCACCCCACGGGGGGCATATGGCTACACCTTC. This codes for CASTPRGAYGYTF.

V gene TRBV24-1 combines with J gene TRBJ1-5; 10 nucleotides agree with TRBD1. This CDR3 has 16 residues. J lost 9 bases, V lost 3 bases, and 10 bases had no gene match. Germline-derived CDR1 and CDR2 are KGHDR and SFDVKD. The DNA for the CDR3 is TGTGCCACCAGTGATGGCACCCGGGACAGGGGAATGCCCCAGCATTTT. Its translation is CATSDGTRDRGMPQHF.